One and the same sample provided the 31 T cell receptor beta chains below, sequenced in a study of T cell changes during pregnancy in multiple sclerosis. TCRdb's table, derived via immunoSEQ multiplex PCR, lists solely in-frame clones and lacks some. In the table there are 84,000 or so clones, about 95% of which are singletons. This material consisted of peripheral blood, taken in the third trimester of pregnancy. These receptors all come from a female donor with multiple sclerosis, enrolled in a pregnancy study.

V gene TRBV7-2 combines with J gene TRBJ2-1, with 9 bases aligning to TRBD1. V dropped 1 base and J dropped 4; count of bases not matched to a gene: 5. This CDR3 comprises 16 residues. The germline V gene encodes CDR1 SGHTA and CDR2 FQGNSA. CDR3 loop: CASSLGGQGFYNEQFF. CDR3 in DNA: TGTGCCAGCAGCTTAGGGGGACAGGGCTTTTACAATGAGCAGTTCTTC.

This clone appeared a single time. V gene TRBV18 combines with J gene TRBJ1-4; D possibly corresponds to TRBD1 (5 bases). Trimming stripped 3 bases from V and 8 bases from J, with 13 bases between. This CDR3 region has 14 residues. Looked up from germline, CDR1 is KGHSH and CDR2 is LQKENI. The CDR3 DNA reads as TGTGCCAGCTCACCCCAGCAGGGCTACGAAAAACTGTTTTTT. Translated, it gives CASSPQQGYEKLFF.

The rearrangement uses TRBV12-2 and TRBJ1-1; TRBD1 is taken as the D call from the table, unchecked against the DNA. TRBV12-2 represents a pseudogene. The CDR3 runs to 15 residues. The CDR3 coding sequence is TGTGCAAGTCGCTTCCGGACAGGCCCGAACACTGAAGCTTTCTTT. Residues: CASRFRTGPNTEAFF.

This chain links TRBV6-6 with TRBJ1-6, with a tentative D call TRBD1 (6 bases). This CDR3 has 14 residues. The germline gives CDR1 MNHNY, CDR2 SVGAGI (reference sequence). V lost 2 bases to trimming and J lost 10 bases, with 12 bases between them. CDR3 residues: CASSYEGVGSPLHF. For the CDR3, the DNA is TGTGCCAGCAGTTACGAGGGGGTCGGATCACCCCTCCACTTT.

This clone was detected once. V is TRBV11-2 and J is TRBJ2-5; D possibly corresponds to TRBD1 (5 bases). The CDR3 extends over 14 amino acids. Germline CDR1 and CDR2: SGHAT and FQNNGV. Trimming removed 5 bases from V and 5 bases from J, with 15 bases in between. CDR3: CASSILRDPETQYF. CDR3 nucleotide sequence: TGTGCCAGCAGCATACTCAGGGATCCGGAGACCCAGTACTTC. Complete variable domain (other parts from reference TRBV11-2 and TRBJ2-5): EAGVAQSPRYKIIEKRQSVAFWCNPISGHATLYWYQQILGQGPKLLIQFQNNGVVDDSQLPKDRFSAERLKGVDSTLKIQPAKLEDSAVYLCASSILRDPETQYFGPGTRLLVL.

CDR3: CASSHRGRETQYF. CDR3 coding DNA: TGTGCCAGCAGTCACAGGGGACGGGAGACCCAGTACTTC. This chain links TRBV13 with TRBJ2-5, with TRBD1 matching 7 bases. Trimming at V came to 6 bases and at J to 5 bases, leaving 6 bases not matched to a gene. Germline assignment: CDR1 PRHDT and CDR2 FYEKMQ (reference sequence). The CDR3 covers 13 residues.

V usage is TRBV14 and J usage is TRBJ2-1; 8 bases align to TRBD2. Germline CDR1 is SGHDN and CDR2 is FVKESK. J lost 4 bases, V lost 1 base, and 3 bases had no gene match. The length of the CDR3 is 15 residues. CDR3 nucleotides: TGTGCCAGCAGCCAAGGACTAGCGACTTACAATGAGCAGTTCTTC. This gives the protein CASSQGLATYNEQFF.

This sequence joins TRBV4-1 and TRBJ2-7; D unresolved. CDR3 length: 14 residues. CDR1 MGHRA and CDR2 YSYEKL come from the germline V gene. The V and J ends lost 1 base and 3 bases respectively, with 10 bases between them. The CDR3 is CASSQVNTLYEQYF. The CDR3 coding sequence is TGCGCCAGCAGCCAAGTGAACACCCTCTACGAGCAGTACTTC.

This clone was recorded a few times. The J gene is TRBJ1-6, the V gene TRBV4-2, with no clear D. Trimming took 0 bases from V and 10 from J, leaving 10 bases between them. The CDR3 is 14 residues long. The germline CDR1 and CDR2 sequences are LGHNA and YNFKEQ. CDR3 nucleotide sequence: TGTGCCAGCAGCCAAGATTGGGAGGCGTCACCCCTCCACTTT. It is translated as CASSQDWEASPLHF.

The chain uses TRBV4-1 and TRBJ2-3, with 8 bases aligning to TRBD2. CDR1 is MGHRA, CDR2 YSYEKL, per germline. This CDR3 has 16 residues. The V segment lost 0 bases and the J segment 2 bases; nucleotides outside the gene matches: 4. CDR3 region: CASSQEWRGDTDTQYF. In nucleotides, the CDR3 is TGCGCCAGCAGCCAAGAGTGGCGGGGGGACACAGATACGCAGTATTTT.

The V call is TRBV5-1, the J call TRBJ2-1; 12 bases agree with TRBD2. The V and J ends lost 6 bases and 5 bases, in that order; junction bases with no gene match: 6. The CDR3 has 15 amino acids. The germline V gene has CDR1 SGHRS and CDR2 YFSETQ. The CDR3 protein is CASTQTSGGNNEQFF. CDR3 coding DNA: TGCGCCAGCACCCAGACTAGCGGGGGCAACAATGAGCAGTTCTTC.

DNA of the CDR3: TGTGCCAGCAGTGTGGACAGGGGGCAGCCCCTCCACTTT. This translates into CASSVDRGQPLHF. J is TRBJ1-6 and V is TRBV2; 11 bases agree with TRBD1. V dropped 4 bases and J dropped 13; count of bases not matched to a gene: 3. The CDR3 contains 13 residues. Germline CDR1 is SNHLY and CDR2 is FYNNEI.

V and J are TRBV7-8 and TRBJ2-1; 7 bases agree with TRBD1. From germline, CDR1 is SGHVS and CDR2 FQNEAQ. This CDR3 has 14 amino acids. The junction had 7 bases not matched to a gene; V was cut back by 5 bases and J by 6 bases. CDR3 in amino acids: CASSITGAFNEQFF. The CDR3 DNA follows: TGTGCCAGCAGCATAACAGGGGCGTTCAATGAGCAGTTCTTC.

The gene calls are TRBV19 and TRBJ2-1, with 7 positions matching TRBD2. V gave up 3 bases and J gave up 2 bases; unmatched junction bases: 1. CDR1 and CDR2 (germline): LNHDA, SQIVND (reference sequence). The CDR3 is 14 amino acids. The CDR3 loop is CASSITSAYNEQFF. The CDR3 nucleotides are TGTGCCAGTAGTATTACTAGCGCCTACAATGAGCAGTTCTTC.

The genes are TRBV9 and TRBJ2-1, with D maybe TRBD2 (5 bases). The CDR3 consists of 15 residues. Trimming removed 4 bases from V and 8 bases from J, with 19 bases in between. CDR1 and CDR2 from the germline V gene are SGDLS and YYNGEE. The CDR3 DNA follows: TGTGCCAGCAGCCCACGGGGTGCTCCCTTGGATGAGCAGTTCTTC. Translating gives CASSPRGAPLDEQFF.

The chain couples TRBV28 to TRBJ1-5, with TRBD1 matching 9 bases. V was clipped by 6 bases and J by 6 bases; unmatched bases: 3. Germline CDR1 reads MDHEN; CDR2 reads SYDVKM. The CDR3 runs 13 residues. In DNA form, the CDR3 reads TGTGCCAGCAGACAGGGGGCTGGTCAGCCCCAGCATTTT. As protein: CASRQGAGQPQHF. The full variable domain, rest sourced from reference TRBV28 and TRBJ1-5, is DVKVTQSSRYLVKRTGEKVFLECVQDMDHENMFWYRQDPGLGLRLIYFSYDVKMKEKGDIPEGYSVSREKKERFSLILESASTNQTSMYLCASRQGAGQPQHFGDGTRLSIL.

The V gene is TRBV11-2, the J gene TRBJ1-6; D is perhaps TRBD1 (6 bases). There are 17 residues in the CDR3. Trimming removed 3 bases from V and 0 bases from J, with 12 bases in between. Germline V CDR1 and CDR2: SGHAT, FQNNGV. CDR3: CASSLPTGSSYNSPLHF. CDR3 in DNA: TGTGCCAGCAGCTTGCCCACAGGGAGCTCCTATAATTCACCCCTCCACTTT.

This chain uses TRBV13 with TRBJ2-1, with TRBD1 identical over 9 bases. J was trimmed by 3 bases and V by 5 bases; bases with no gene match: 8. The CDR3 covers 16 residues. The germline gives CDR1 PRHDT, CDR2 FYEKMQ (reference sequence). This CDR3 reads CASSARRDRDYNEQFF. The CDR3 DNA is TGTGCCAGCAGCGCACGCCGGGACAGGGACTACAATGAGCAGTTCTTC.

The J gene is TRBJ1-2, the V gene TRBV29-1, with 12 bases matching TRBD1. The trim removed 1 base at V and 8 bases at J, leaving 8 bases unmatched. The CDR3 covers 15 residues. Germline V CDR1 and CDR2: SQVTM, ANQGSEA. The CDR3 loop is CSVEVKGTGGRGYTF. CDR3 bases: TGCAGCGTTGAAGTTAAAGGGACAGGGGGCCGGGGCTACACCTTC.

The chain uses TRBV27 and TRBJ2-7, with 8 positions matching TRBD1. The CDR3 is 15 residues long. Per germline, CDR1 MNHEY and CDR2 SMNVEV (reference sequence). V lost 5 bases and J lost 2; bases outside the gene matches: 8. The CDR3 nucleotides read TGTGCCAGCAGTATCTCGACAGGGGTGGCCTACGAGCAGTACTTC. The encoded protein is CASSISTGVAYEQYF.

The chain joins TRBV2 to TRBJ1-2; D possibly corresponds to TRBD1 (6 bases). Trimming pared 4 bases from V and 2 bases from J, leaving 11 bases between. In germline, CDR1 is SNHLY, CDR2 FYNNEI. The CDR3 is made up of 14 amino acids. The CDR3 DNA reads as TGTGCCAGCAGTGTCGGCAGGGGAAACTATGGCTACACCTTC. Translated: CASSVGRGNYGYTF.

The chain is built from TRBV25-1 and TRBJ1-2, with D perhaps TRBD1 (6 bases). The CDR3 extends over 17 amino acids. Germline V CDR1 and CDR2: MGHDK, SYGVNS. The V gene lost 0 bases and the J gene lost 6 bases, with 20 bases spanning the gap. For the CDR3, the DNA is TGTGCCAGCAGTGAATATTTTTCTCCAGGGGAGAAGGATGGCTACACCTTC. Protein: CASSEYFSPGEKDGYTF.

The rearrangement joins TRBV13 to TRBJ2-3, with 11 bases identical to TRBD1. The junction had 4 bases not matched to a gene; V was cut back by 6 bases and J by 5 bases. In germline, CDR1 is PRHDT, CDR2 FYEKMQ (reference sequence). The CDR3 covers 14 residues. The CDR3 loop is CASRGQGAIDTQYF. For the CDR3, the DNA is TGTGCCAGCAGAGGACAGGGGGCAATAGATACGCAGTATTTT.

The chain carries TRBV5-5 and TRBJ1-1, with D hard to call. Germline V gene lookup returns CDR1 SGHKS and CDR2 YYEKEE (reference sequence). Trimming pared 0 bases from V and 7 bases from J, leaving 13 bases between. The CDR3 covers 14 residues. The CDR3 here is CASSLVGRGGEAFF. CDR3 nucleotide sequence: TGTGCCAGCAGCTTGGTTGGCCGGGGTGGTGAAGCTTTCTTT.

The rearrangement links TRBV2 to TRBJ2-3; possible D gene TRBD2, 6 bases. Germline V gene sequence: CDR1 SNHLY, CDR2 FYNNEI. Trimming took off 3 bases at V and 1 base at J, with 20 bases between the two ends. This CDR3 region has 18 residues. CDR3 sequence reads: CASSDITAGTKGTDTQYF. DNA of the CDR3: TGTGCCAGCAGTGATATTACGGCGGGGACCAAAGGCACAGATACGCAGTATTTT.

This chain uses TRBV9 with TRBJ1-2, with D tentatively TRBD1 (5 bases). This CDR3 is built from 17 residues. The V end lost 0 bases, the J end lost 8 bases, and 23 bases lay between the germline ends. Germline CDR1 is SGDLS and CDR2 is YYNGEE. Written as DNA, the CDR3 is TGTGCCAGCAGCGTAGGGGGGAGGCAGGGCGCGTCGGGAGGCTACACCTTC. It yields the protein CASSVGGRQGASGGYTF.

This chain uses TRBV7-2 with TRBJ1-6; D is ambiguous. Trimming took off 1 base at V and 3 bases at J, with 10 bases between the two ends. The V gene's germline CDR1 is SGHTA and CDR2 FQGNSA. The CDR3 length is 16 residues. The CDR3 spells CASSLGTGYYNSPLHF. CDR3 DNA sequence: TGTGCCAGCAGCTTAGGTACGGGATACTATAATTCACCCCTCCACTTT.

As DNA, the CDR3 is TGTGCCAGCAGCATTAGCGGGGGAAGGGCACCTACGCAGTATTTT. As protein: CASSISGGRAPTQYF. The chain couples TRBV7-3 to TRBJ2-3; 9 bases are shared with TRBD2. The CDR3 length is 15 residues. In germline, CDR1 is SGHTA, CDR2 FQGTGA. V shed 5 bases, J shed 8 bases, and the junction held 11 bases outside the gene matches.

This chain uses TRBV10-3 with TRBJ2-1, with a possible D match to TRBD1 (5 bases). V was cut by 8 bases and J by 2 bases, with 10 bases left in between. Germline V gene sequence: CDR1 ENHRY, CDR2 SYGVKD. CDR3 length: 13 amino acids. CDR3 region: CAIGAGTYNEQFF. The CDR3 DNA reads as TGTGCCATCGGCGCAGGGACCTACAATGAGCAGTTCTTC.

This clone was found once. The gene calls are TRBV13 and TRBJ1-2; D possibly corresponds to TRBD1 (6 bases). The germline V and J ends were trimmed by 4 bases and 8 bases, with 17 bases remaining between them. The germline gives CDR1 PRHDT, CDR2 FYEKMQ (reference sequence). The CDR3 is made up of 14 amino acids. The CDR3 region is CASSSTGLFGGYTF. The DNA of the CDR3 is TGTGCCAGCAGCTCTACAGGGTTGTTCGGCGGCTACACCTTC.

The chain carries TRBV5-1 and TRBJ1-6; 9 bases are a match to TRBD1. The CDR3 is 17 residues long. Germline lookup yields CDR1 SGHRS and CDR2 YFSETQ. Germline trimming cut 3 bases from V and 2 bases from J; bases unmatched to any gene: 6. For the CDR3, the DNA is TGCGCCAGCAGCTCCGGGACAGGGCCGCCCTATAATTCACCCCTCCACTTT. Translated: CASSSGTGPPYNSPLHF.